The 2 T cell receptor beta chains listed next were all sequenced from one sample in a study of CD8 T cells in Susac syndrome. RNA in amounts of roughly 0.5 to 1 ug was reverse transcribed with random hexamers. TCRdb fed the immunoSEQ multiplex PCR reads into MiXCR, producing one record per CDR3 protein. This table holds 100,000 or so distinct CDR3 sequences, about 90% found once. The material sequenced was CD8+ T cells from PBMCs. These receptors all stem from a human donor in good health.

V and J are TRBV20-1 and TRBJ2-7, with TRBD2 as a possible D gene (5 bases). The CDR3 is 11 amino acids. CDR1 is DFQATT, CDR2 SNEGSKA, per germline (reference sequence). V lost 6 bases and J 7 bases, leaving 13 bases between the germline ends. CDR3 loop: CSATPSGEQYF. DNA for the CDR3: TGCAGTGCCACACCGTCGGGGGAGCAGTACTTC.

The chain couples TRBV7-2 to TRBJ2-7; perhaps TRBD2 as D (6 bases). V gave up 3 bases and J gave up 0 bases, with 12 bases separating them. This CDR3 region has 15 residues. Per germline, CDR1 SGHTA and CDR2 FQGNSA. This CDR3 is CASSFRGSFSYEQYF. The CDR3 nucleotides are TGTGCCAGCAGCTTTCGGGGGTCGTTCTCCTACGAGCAGTACTTC.